A selection of T cell receptor beta chains follows, all from one sample in a study of T cell responses to AZD1222 COVID-19 vaccine. Some clones are missing from TCRdb's copy, which holds only in-frame ones; the method was immunoSEQ multiplex PCR. The sample holds about 30,000 clones; roughly nine tenths are singletons and the top ten take 45% to 50%. Here the sequenced sample was peripheral blood, taken on day 0 of AZD1222 vaccination. The receptors shown here come from an adult in good health. Both conserved end residues are part of each CDR3. The D gene is left open where the match is weak. A row's size may be missing; if present it is once, few, many or a size class.

J gene | V gene | clone size | D gene | CDR3 protein | CDR3 DNA
TRBJ2-1 | TRBV19 | - | TRBD2 | CASRASGVGEQFF | TGTGCCAGTAGAGCTAGCGGGGTGGGTGAGCAGTTCTTC
TRBJ2-3 | TRBV4-3 | once | TRBD2 | CASSQEAGGDTQYF | TGCGCCAGCAGCCAAGAAGCGGGGGGAGATACGCAGTATTTT
TRBJ2-1 | TRBV11-2 | few | TRBD2 | CASSSRTSGGRYNEQFF | TGTGCCAGCAGCTCTCGGACTAGCGGGGGCCGTTACAATGAGCAGTTCTTC
TRBJ1-4 | TRBV14 | - | - | CASSQDLPGMGEKLFF | TGTGCCAGCAGCCAAGATCTTCCAGGGATGGGTGAAAAACTGTTTTTT
TRBJ2-2 | TRBV9 | - | - | CASGLTPQGNTGELFF | TGTGCCAGCGGGTTGACCCCCCAGGGTAACACCGGGGAGCTGTTTTTT
TRBJ1-1 | TRBV9 | once | - | CASSALLGGTEAFF | TGTGCCAGCAGCGCCCTCTTAGGGGGCACTGAAGCTTTCTTT
TRBJ2-1 | TRBV5-1 | - | - | CASSWVGAGNEQFF | TGCGCCAGCAGCTGGGTGGGGGCGGGCAATGAGCAGTTCTTC
TRBJ1-3 | TRBV3-1/TRBV3-2 | - | - | CASSQLSGNTIYF | TGTGCCAGCAGCCAACTTTCTGGAAACACCATATATTTT
TRBJ1-2 | TRBV6-5 | - | - | CASSYRGYGYTF | TGTGCCAGCAGTTACCGGGGCTATGGCTACACCTTC
TRBJ1-2 | TRBV2 | - | - | CASSSVVYGKANYGYTF | TGTGCCAGCAGTTCGGTGGTATACGGGAAAGCTAACTATGGCTACACCTTC
TRBJ1-2 | TRBV11-2 | - | - | CASTYSGSYGYTF | TGTGCCAGCACCTACTCAGGGTCCTATGGCTACACCTTC
TRBJ2-7 | TRBV6-5 | - | - | CASRNPPGADHEQYF | TGTGCCAGCAGAAACCCACCAGGAGCGGATCACGAGCAGTACTTC
TRBJ2-7 | TRBV6-5 | once | - | CASRPDSSWEQYF | TGTGCCAGCAGACCGGACTCCTCCTGGGAGCAGTACTTC
TRBJ1-2 | TRBV19 | - | - | CASSTRDSYGYTF | TGTGCCAGTAGTACCCGGGACTCCTATGGCTACACCTTC
TRBJ1-2 | TRBV5-6 | - | TRBD1 | CASSSDRYHSNYGYTF | TGTGCCAGCAGCTCGGACAGGTACCATTCTAACTATGGCTACACCTTC
TRBJ1-2 | TRBV5-6 | - | - | CASARYDSTNYGYTF | TGTGCCAGCGCAAGGTACGACAGTACTAACTATGGCTACACCTTC